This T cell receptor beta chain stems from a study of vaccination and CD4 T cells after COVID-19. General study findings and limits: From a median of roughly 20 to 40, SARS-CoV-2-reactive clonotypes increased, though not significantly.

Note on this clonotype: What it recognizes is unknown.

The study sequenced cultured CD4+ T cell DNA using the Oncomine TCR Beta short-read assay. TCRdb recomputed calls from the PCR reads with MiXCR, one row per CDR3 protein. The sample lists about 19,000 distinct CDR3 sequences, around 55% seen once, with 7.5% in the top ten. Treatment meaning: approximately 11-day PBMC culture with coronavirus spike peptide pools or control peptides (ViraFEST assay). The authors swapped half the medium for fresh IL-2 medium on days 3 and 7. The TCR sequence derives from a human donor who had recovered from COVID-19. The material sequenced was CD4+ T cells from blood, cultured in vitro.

The CDR3 region has the DNA TGCAGTGCTAGGAGGGGGATGAACATTCAGTACTTC. Protein: CSARRGMNIQYF. This rearrangement joins TRBV20-1 to TRBJ2-4; weak D call: TRBD1 (6 bases). V shed 3 bases and J shed 7 bases, with 10 bases lying between them. Germline V gives CDR1 DFQATT, CDR2 SNEGSKA (reference sequence). This CDR3 is 12 amino acids long.